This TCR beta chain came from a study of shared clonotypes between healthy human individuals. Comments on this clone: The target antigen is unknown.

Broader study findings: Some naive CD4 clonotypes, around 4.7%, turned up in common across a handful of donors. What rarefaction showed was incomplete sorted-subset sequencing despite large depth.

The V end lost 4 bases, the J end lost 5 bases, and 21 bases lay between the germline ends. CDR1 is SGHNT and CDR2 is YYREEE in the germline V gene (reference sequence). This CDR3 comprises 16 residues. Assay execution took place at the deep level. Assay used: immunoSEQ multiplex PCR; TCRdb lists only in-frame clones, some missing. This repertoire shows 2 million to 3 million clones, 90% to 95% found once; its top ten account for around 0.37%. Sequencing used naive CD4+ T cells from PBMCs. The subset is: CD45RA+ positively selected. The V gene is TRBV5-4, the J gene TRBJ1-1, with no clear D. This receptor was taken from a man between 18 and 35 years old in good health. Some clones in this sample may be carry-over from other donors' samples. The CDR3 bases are TGTGCCAGCAGCCCCGGGCAGTTTCCACTGAGGACTGAAGCTTTCTTT. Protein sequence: CASSPGQFPLRTEAFF.